Given below is one T cell receptor (beta chain) in context. These data are taken from a study of blood T cell repertoires in COVID-19. Across the whole study: From the United States, Italy and Spain came samples of acute and convalescent COVID-19.

Per germline, CDR1 SGHNT and CDR2 YYREEE (reference sequence). The CDR3 runs to 15 residues. V lost 5 bases, J lost 8 bases, and 10 bases stayed unmatched. Seattle's cohort entered during active infection and was followed longitudinally. Authors' data handling: Amplification of reference gene primers was used by the study to estimate nucleated cell counts. Sequencing used immunoSEQ multiplex PCR; TCRdb keeps in-frame clones, though not all of them. For V, J and clone size, that table is used; D and trimming come from the DNA. The top ten hold 10% of the sample, which has some 400,000 clones, about 89% seen once.

The sequence came from a woman in her twenties or thirties with COVID-19, enrolled during active disease. This rearrangement joins TRBV5-4 to TRBJ2-2; 9 positions match TRBD1. The sample taken for sequencing was peripheral blood. The CDR3 DNA reads as TGTGCCAGCAGGCCCGGGACAGGGCTGGCGGGGGAGCTGTTTTTT. As protein: CASRPGTGLAGELFF.